This T cell receptor beta chain was obtained from a study of blood T cell repertoires in COVID-19. Study context: Whether acute or convalescent, the COVID-19 samples came from the United States, Italy and Spain. PBMCs, B-cell-depleted T cells, or T cells provided the cDNA or gDNA that made up the material.

Sequencing used immunoSEQ multiplex PCR; TCRdb keeps in-frame clones, though not all of them. Of under 200,000 clones listed, around 87% are singletons. The V segment lost 6 bases and the J segment 2 bases; nucleotides outside the gene matches: 3. CDR1 and CDR2 (germline): WSHSY, SAAADI. CDR3 length: 13 residues. Sequencing was carried out using peripheral blood. This TCR was sampled from a young man with acute or convalescent COVID-19. The rearrangement joins TRBV10-2 to TRBJ2-5, with 7 bases that match TRBD1. As DNA, the CDR3 is TGCGCCAGCAGCCGGGACAGACAAGAGACCCAGTACTTC. Protein sequence: CASSRDRQETQYF.